This is a list of T cell receptor beta chains from one sample in a study of blood T cell repertoires in COVID-19. Generated by immunoSEQ multiplex PCR, the TCRdb table keeps only in-frame clones and is missing some. The table shows approximately 500,000 clones, with roughly nine tenths occurring only once. Sequenced material: peripheral blood. The receptors here all came from a man between 18 and 29 years old with COVID-19, enrolled during active disease. CDR3s include the opening cysteine and the closing phenylalanine or tryptophan. Each record gives: D gene, V gene, clone size, J gene, CDR3 protein, CDR3 DNA. The D gene is left open where the match is weak. Size is stated for part of the rows, as once, few or many counts, or as a class when the clone is expanded.

>TRBD1|TRBV2|-|TRBJ1-2
CASKPRTGTDYGYTF
TGTGCCAGCAAACCCCGGACAGGCACCGACTATGGCTACACCTTC
>-|TRBV4-1|-|TRBJ2-5
CASRPLGLPQETQYF
TGCGCCAGCCGACCGCTCGGGTTGCCTCAAGAGACCCAGTACTTC
>TRBD1|TRBV5-1|-|TRBJ2-1
CASSPGTGSYNEQFF
TGCGCCAGCAGCCCGGGGACAGGATCCTACAATGAGCAGTTCTTC
>TRBD1|TRBV7-9|-|TRBJ1-1
CASSRTWTGASTEAFF
TGTGCCAGCAGCAGGACATGGACAGGGGCGAGCACTGAAGCTTTCTTT
>-|TRBV11-2|-|TRBJ2-4
CASSPPTSGPGACYF
TGTGCCAGCAGCCCACCCACCTCCGGACCGGGAGCTTGTTACTTC
>-|TRBV4-2|many|TRBJ2-5
CASSHLTGQETQYF
TGTGCCAGCAGCCACCTTACAGGGCAAGAGACCCAGTACTTC
>-|TRBV18|-|TRBJ2-1
CASSYEEGEQFF
TGTGCCAGCTCTTATGAGGAGGGGGAGCAGTTCTTC
>TRBD1|TRBV14|-|TRBJ2-4
CASSGSGTGIEYF
TGTGCCAGCAGCGGAAGCGGGACAGGGATAGAGTACTTC
>TRBD2|TRBV24-1|-|TRBJ2-1
CATSDPGLAGNNEQFF
TGTGCCACCAGTGACCCCGGACTAGCGGGGAACAATGAGCAGTTCTTC
>-|TRBV7-8|-|TRBJ2-3
CASSFYRGGDTQYF
TGTGCCAGCAGCTTTTACAGGGGAGGAGATACGCAGTATTTT
>TRBD2|TRBV24-1|-|TRBJ2-7
CATSDPGLAGGNEQYF
TGTGCCACCAGTGACCCTGGACTAGCGGGAGGTAACGAGCAGTACTTC
>-|TRBV2|-|TRBJ2-3
CASSQGADYTDTQYF
TGTGCCAGCAGCCAAGGGGCGGACTACACAGATACGCAGTATTTT
>TRBD1|TRBV3-1/TRBV3-2|once|TRBJ2-3
CASSHSRQGPQYF
TGTGCCAGCAGCCACTCGAGACAGGGCCCGCAGTATTTT
>-|TRBV30|-|TRBJ2-5
CAWRRDRSQETQYF
TGTGCCTGGAGGCGGGACAGATCACAAGAGACCCAGTACTTC
>-|TRBV27|-|TRBJ2-7
CASSLSGGAISYEQYF
TGTGCCAGCAGTTTATCGGGGGGGGCTATTTCCTACGAGCAGTACTTC
>-|TRBV18|-|TRBJ2-3
CASSPEGVEDTQYF
TGTGCCAGCTCACCGGAAGGGGTTGAAGATACGCAGTATTTT
>-|TRBV7-3|once|TRBJ2-7
CASSLYRDISYEQYF
TGTGCCAGCAGCCTGTACAGGGATATCTCCTACGAGCAGTACTTC
>TRBD2|TRBV4-1|-|TRBJ2-1
CASSQTLAGGPSSYNEQFF
TGCGCCAGCAGCCAAACGCTAGCGGGAGGGCCGAGCTCCTACAATGAGCAGTTCTTC
>TRBD2|TRBV13|-|TRBJ2-7
CASSPGLAGDNEQYF
TGTGCCAGCAGCCCTGGACTAGCGGGAGATAACGAGCAGTACTTC
>TRBD2|TRBV7-8|-|TRBJ2-1
CASSWAGTSGSSEQFF
TGTGCCAGCAGCTGGGCAGGGACTAGCGGGAGTAGTGAGCAGTTCTTC
>TRBD2|TRBV13|-|TRBJ2-3
CASSLRVGGSTDTQYF
TGTGCCAGCAGCTTACGAGTGGGGGGGAGCACAGATACGCAGTATTTT
>TRBD2|TRBV19|-|TRBJ2-3
CASSIDRDYDTDTQYF
TGTGCCAGTAGTATAGACCGGGACTACGACACAGATACGCAGTATTTT
>-|TRBV29-1|-|TRBJ2-3
CSVEEGGPSTDTQYF
TGCAGCGTTGAAGAGGGAGGTCCTAGCACAGATACGCAGTATTTT
>TRBD1|TRBV4-1|-|TRBJ2-3
CASSQDDGTGGLTDTQYF
TGCGCCAGCAGCCAAGATGACGGGACAGGGGGCCTCACAGATACGCAGTATTTT
>-|TRBV7-9|-|TRBJ1-4
CASSEGQSTNEKLFF
TGTGCCAGCAGCGAGGGACAATCAACTAATGAAAAACTGTTTTTT
>-|TRBV21-1|-|TRBJ1-1
CASSKSEPSGRYTEAFF
TGTGCCAGCAGCAAATCGGAACCTAGCGGCAGATACACTGAAGCTTTCTTT
>-|TRBV20-1|-|TRBJ1-4
CSANDGTNEKLFF
TGCAGTGCTAATGACGGTACTAATGAAAAACTGTTTTTT
>TRBD2|TRBV5-4|-|TRBJ2-7
CASSSWTSDEQYF
TGTGCCAGCAGCTCGTGGACTAGTGACGAGCAGTACTTC
>TRBD1|TRBV2|-|TRBJ2-3
CASRVNRGSTDTQYF
TGTGCCAGCAGAGTAAACAGGGGGAGCACAGATACGCAGTATTTT
>-|TRBV18|-|TRBJ2-5
CASSLLPETQYF
TGTGCCAGCTCACTTCTTCCAGAGACCCAGTACTTC
>-|TRBV4-1|-|TRBJ2-5
CASSHPAGETQYF
TGCGCCAGCAGCCATCCTGCCGGGGAGACCCAGTACTTC
>TRBD1|TRBV6-1|-|TRBJ1-2
CASSVATGNGYTF
TGTGCCAGCAGTGTAGCGACAGGGAATGGCTACACCTTC
>TRBD1|TRBV5-1|-|TRBJ2-6
CASSLIRDSIVTGANVLTF
TGCGCCAGCAGCTTGATCCGGGACAGTATTGTAACTGGGGCCAACGTCCTGACTTTC
>TRBD2|TRBV7-9|-|TRBJ2-1
CASSLSGGRFDEQFF
TGTGCCAGCAGCTTAAGTGGCGGGAGGTTCGATGAGCAGTTCTTC
>TRBD1|TRBV2|-|TRBJ2-7
CASSEWDSSYEQYF
TGTGCCAGCAGTGAATGGGACAGCTCCTACGAGCAGTACTTC
>-|TRBV5-1|-|TRBJ1-2
CASSLGGPNYGYTF
TGCGCCAGCAGCTTGGGAGGTCCGAACTATGGCTACACCTTC
>-|TRBV10-3|-|TRBJ1-1
CAIRKVGRMNTEAFF
TGTGCCATCAGAAAAGTTGGGAGGATGAACACTGAAGCTTTCTTT
>-|TRBV19|-|TRBJ2-1
CASSIDQGYYNEQFF
TGTGCCAGTAGTATCGACCAGGGGTACTACAATGAGCAGTTCTTC
>-|TRBV7-9|-|TRBJ2-3
CASSLEGEPLDTQYF
TGTGCCAGCAGCTTAGAAGGGGAACCCCTAGATACGCAGTATTTT
>TRBD1|TRBV2|-|TRBJ2-7
CASGGQGAPGEQYF
TGTGCCAGCGGGGGCCAGGGGGCTCCGGGAGAGCAGTACTTC
>-|TRBV3-1/TRBV3-2|-|TRBJ2-7
CASSQDTEGSREQYF
TGTGCCAGCAGCCAAGATACGGAGGGGTCCCGCGAGCAGTACTTC
>-|TRBV5-5|-|TRBJ2-7
CASSLEIVPRDRIRGQYF
TGTGCCAGCAGCTTGGAAATTGTCCCCCGAGACCGCATTAGAGGGCAGTACTTC
>-|TRBV30|once|TRBJ1-3
CAWSVLGAGNTIYF
TGTGCCTGGAGTGTACTCGGGGCTGGAAACACCATATATTTT
>-|TRBV12-3/TRBV12-4|-|TRBJ2-1
CASRPGAYNEQFF
TGTGCCAGCAGACCGGGAGCCTACAATGAGCAGTTCTTC
>TRBD2|TRBV5-6|once|TRBJ2-3
CASSRKAGGSGDTQYF
TGTGCCAGCAGCCGCAAGGCGGGAGGGTCGGGAGATACGCAGTATTTT
>-|TRBV5-1|-|TRBJ2-3
CASSLHADTQYF
TGCGCCAGCAGCCTCCATGCGGATACGCAGTATTTT
>-|TRBV7-9|-|TRBJ2-2
CASSPQGTGELFF
TGTGCCAGCAGCCCACAGGGAACCGGGGAGCTGTTTTTT
>-|TRBV5-4|-|TRBJ2-1
CASSPQREQFF
TGTGCCAGCAGCCCACAGCGGGAGCAGTTCTTC
>TRBD1|TRBV24-1|-|TRBJ2-2
CATSDYRQGDTGELFF
TGTGCCACCAGTGACTACAGACAGGGTGACACCGGGGAGCTGTTTTTT
>-|TRBV5-1|-|TRBJ2-3
CASSPLGFSTDTQYF
TGCGCCAGCAGCCCACTAGGCTTTAGCACAGATACGCAGTATTTT
>-|TRBV5-4|-|TRBJ1-4
CASSLGQGFNEKLFF
TGTGCCAGCAGCTTGGGTCAGGGGTTTAATGAAAAACTGTTTTTT